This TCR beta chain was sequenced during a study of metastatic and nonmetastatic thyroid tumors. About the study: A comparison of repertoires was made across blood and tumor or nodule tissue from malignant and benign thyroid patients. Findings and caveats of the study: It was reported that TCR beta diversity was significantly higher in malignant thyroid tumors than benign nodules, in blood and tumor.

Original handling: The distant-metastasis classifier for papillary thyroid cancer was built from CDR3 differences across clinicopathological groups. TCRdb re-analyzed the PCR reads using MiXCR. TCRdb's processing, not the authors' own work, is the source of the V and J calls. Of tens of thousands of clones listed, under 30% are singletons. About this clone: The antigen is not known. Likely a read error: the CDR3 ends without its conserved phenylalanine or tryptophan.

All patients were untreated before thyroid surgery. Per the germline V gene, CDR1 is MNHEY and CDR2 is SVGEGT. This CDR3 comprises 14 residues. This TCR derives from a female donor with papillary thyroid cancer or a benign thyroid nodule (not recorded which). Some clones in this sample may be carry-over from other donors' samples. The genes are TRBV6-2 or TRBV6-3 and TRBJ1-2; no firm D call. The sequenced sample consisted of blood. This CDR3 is CASTYDTPRYGYTI. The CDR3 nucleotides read TGTGCCAGCACTTACGACACTCCGAGGTATGGCTACACCATC.